The 4 T cell receptor beta chains below come from one sample, sequenced in a study of blood T cell repertoires in COVID-19. Profiled with immunoSEQ multiplex PCR; TCRdb holds only in-frame clones, not every one. The sample lists under 250,000 clones; about four fifths were seen once. Sequencing was carried out using PBMCs or T cells enriched from blood (not recorded which). These receptors came from a woman aged 50 to 65 who had been exposed to COVID-19.

The gene calls are TRBV2 and TRBJ2-7; the D gene is possibly TRBD1 (6 bases). Germline CDR1 reads SNHLY; CDR2 reads FYNNEI. V was pared by 1 base and J by 3 bases, with 19 bases between. This CDR3 contains 17 residues. The CDR3 loop reads CASSEGTASPLFYEQYF. CDR3 in DNA: TGTGCCAGCAGTGAAGGGACAGCCTCCCCTCTGTTCTACGAGCAGTACTTC.

This chain connects TRBV7-8 to TRBJ1-4; 7 bases line up with TRBD1. There are 14 residues in the CDR3. Germline V gene sequence: CDR1 SGHVS, CDR2 FQNEAQ. The V segment lost 1 base and the J segment 10 bases; nucleotides outside the gene matches: 6. CDR3 loop: CASSLGGSGGKLFF. The CDR3 DNA reads TGTGCCAGCAGCTTAGGCGGGTCAGGGGGAAAACTGTTTTTT.

The chain is built from TRBV9 and TRBJ2-3; 13 bases line up with TRBD2. After removal of 6 bases from V and 3 bases from J, the junction contained 4 bases not matched to a gene. CDR1 SGDLS and CDR2 YYNGEE come from the germline V gene. CDR3 length equals 15 residues. This chain's CDR3 is CASTMTSGGTDTQYF. The CDR3 DNA follows: TGTGCCAGCACCATGACTAGCGGGGGGACAGATACGCAGTATTTT.

This clone has ten or more counts. V gene TRBV5-1 combines with J gene TRBJ1-2; TRBD1 matches at 8 bases. J gave up 5 bases and V 1 base, and 4 bases lay outside the gene matches. Germline V gene data show CDR1 as SGHRS and CDR2 as YFSETQ. The CDR3 has 14 amino acids. The CDR3 nucleotides are TGCGCCAGCAGCTTGATAGGACAGGGTTATGGCTACACCTTC. Protein product: CASSLIGQGYGYTF.